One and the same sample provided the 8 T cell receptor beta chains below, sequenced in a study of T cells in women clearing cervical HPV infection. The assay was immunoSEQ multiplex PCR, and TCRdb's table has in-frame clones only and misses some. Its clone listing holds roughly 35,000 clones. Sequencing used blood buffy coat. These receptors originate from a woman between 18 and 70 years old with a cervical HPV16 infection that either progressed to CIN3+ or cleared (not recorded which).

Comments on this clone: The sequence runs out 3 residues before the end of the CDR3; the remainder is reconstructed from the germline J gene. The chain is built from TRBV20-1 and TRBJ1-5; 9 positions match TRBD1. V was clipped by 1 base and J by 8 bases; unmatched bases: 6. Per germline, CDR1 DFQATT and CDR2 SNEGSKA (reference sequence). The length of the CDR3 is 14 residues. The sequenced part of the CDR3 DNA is TGCAGTGCTAGAGGGGACAGGGATTTGGAGCCC. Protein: CSARGDRDLEP. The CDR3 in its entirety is CSARGDRDLEPQHF.

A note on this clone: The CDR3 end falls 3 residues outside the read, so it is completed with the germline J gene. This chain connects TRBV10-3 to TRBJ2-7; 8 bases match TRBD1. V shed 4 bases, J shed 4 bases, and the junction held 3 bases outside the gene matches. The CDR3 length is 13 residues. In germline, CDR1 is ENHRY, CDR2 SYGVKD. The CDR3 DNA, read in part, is TGTGCCATCAGTGGAAGGACAGGGTACGAG. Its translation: CAISGRTGYE. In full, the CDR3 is CAISGRTGYEQYF.

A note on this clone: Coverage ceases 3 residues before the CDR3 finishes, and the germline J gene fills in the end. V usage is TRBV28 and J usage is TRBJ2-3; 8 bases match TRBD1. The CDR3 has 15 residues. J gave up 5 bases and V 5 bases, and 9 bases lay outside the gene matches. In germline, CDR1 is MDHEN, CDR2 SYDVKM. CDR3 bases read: TGTGCCAGCAGTAGACAGGGGAGTTGGGAAGATACG. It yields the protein CASSRQGSWEDT. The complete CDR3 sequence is CASSRQGSWEDTQYF.

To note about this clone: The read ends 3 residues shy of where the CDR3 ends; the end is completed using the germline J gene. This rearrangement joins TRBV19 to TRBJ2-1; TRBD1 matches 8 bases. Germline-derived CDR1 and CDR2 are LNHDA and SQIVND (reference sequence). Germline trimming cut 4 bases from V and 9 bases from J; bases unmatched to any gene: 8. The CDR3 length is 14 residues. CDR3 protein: CASSKDRATGEQFF. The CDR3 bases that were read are TGTGCCAGTAGTAAGGACAGGGCGACTGGTGAG.

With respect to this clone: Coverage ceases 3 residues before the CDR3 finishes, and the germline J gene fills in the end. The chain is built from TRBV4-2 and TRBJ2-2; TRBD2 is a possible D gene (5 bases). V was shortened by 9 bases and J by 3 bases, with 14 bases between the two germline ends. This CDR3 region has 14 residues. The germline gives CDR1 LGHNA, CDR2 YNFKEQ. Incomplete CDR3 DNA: TGTGCCAGTGAGTCGGAGCGGTACACCGGGGAG. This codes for CASESERYTGE. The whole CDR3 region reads CASESERYTGELFF.

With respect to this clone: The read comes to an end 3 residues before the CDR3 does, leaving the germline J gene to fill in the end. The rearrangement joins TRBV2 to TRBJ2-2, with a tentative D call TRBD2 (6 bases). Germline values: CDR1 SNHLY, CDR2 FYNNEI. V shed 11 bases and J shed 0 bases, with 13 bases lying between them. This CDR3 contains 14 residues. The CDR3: CASTGTSNTGELFF. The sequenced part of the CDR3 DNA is TGTGCCTCAACCGGGACTTCGAACACCGGGGAG. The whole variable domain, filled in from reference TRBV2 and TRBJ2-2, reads EPEVTQTPSHQVTQMGQEVILRCVPISNHLYFYWYRQILGQKVEFLVSFYNNEISEKSEIFDDQFSVERPDGSNFTLKIRSTKLEDSAMYFCASTGTSNTGELFFGEGSRLTVL.

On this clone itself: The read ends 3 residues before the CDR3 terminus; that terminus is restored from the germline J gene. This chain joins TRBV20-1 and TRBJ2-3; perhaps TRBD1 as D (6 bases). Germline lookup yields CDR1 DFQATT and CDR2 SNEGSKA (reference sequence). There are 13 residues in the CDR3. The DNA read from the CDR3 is TGCAGTGCCCGACAGGATTTCCAAGAGACG. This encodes CSARQDFQET. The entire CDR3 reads CSARQDFQETQYF.

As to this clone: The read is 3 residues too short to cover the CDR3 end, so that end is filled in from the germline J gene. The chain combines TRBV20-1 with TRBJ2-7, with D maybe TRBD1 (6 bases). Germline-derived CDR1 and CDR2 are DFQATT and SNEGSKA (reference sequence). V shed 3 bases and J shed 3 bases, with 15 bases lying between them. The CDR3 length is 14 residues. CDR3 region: CSASYQGRVYEQYF. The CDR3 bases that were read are TGCAGTGCTAGTTACCAGGGGAGAGTCTACGAG.